The clone carrying this T cell receptor (beta chain) was counted ten times or more. What it binds is unknown. This sample is drawn from a study of CD8+CD57+ T cells in acquired aplastic anemia. Study in general: An average of about 3.2 ug of DNA was obtained from sorted CD4+ and CD8+ cells. Healthy donors gave 9.5 million to 12 million reads on average for CD4+ cells.

Germline V gives CDR1 SGHRS, CDR2 YFSETQ. This CDR3 spans 13 amino acids. The V gene lost 0 bases and the J gene lost 5 bases, with 7 bases spanning the gap. Study results and limitations: Researchers report that fewer than 35 CD8+ CDR3 sequences appeared in both patients and controls.

The study profiled TCR beta VDJ and CDR3 using genomic DNA as template. MiXCR was run by TCRdb on the reads, yielding one entry per CDR3 protein. The sample records roughly 58,000 distinct CDR3 sequences, around 50% being singletons. The V call is TRBV5-1, the J call TRBJ2-3; D unresolved. The clonotype was recovered from a human donor in good health, serving as a control. The sequenced sample consisted of sorted CD4+, CD8+, or CD8+CD57+ T cells (not recorded which) from PBMCs. DNA of the CDR3: TGCGCCAGCAGCTTGGGTGCAGGAGATACGCAGTATTTT. Protein sequence: CASSLGAGDTQYF.